The entry that follows covers one T cell receptor beta chain sequence. This CDR3 spans 15 amino acids. The V gene's germline CDR1 is MNHNS and CDR2 SASEGT. The ends were cut back, 0 bases at V and 4 bases at J, with 9 bases in the middle. These data come from a study of shared clonotypes between healthy human individuals. Across the whole study: Per donor, three plates held CD4 naive cells, three held CD4 memory, two held CD8 naive and one held CD8 memory.

A deep-level run was used for the assay. The sorted-subset replicate PCRs were given around 200 ng DNA, which is tens of thousands of T cell genomes. Libraries were prepared by immunoSEQ multiplex PCR; TCRdb keeps only in-frame clonotypes and omits some of them. This table has approximately 99,000 clones, about 71% appearing once. The clonotype was recovered from a woman aged 25 to 45 in good health. The sample was memory CD8+ T cells sorted from blood. The subset here: CD45RO+ cells pooled with CCR7-negative TemRA cells. This chain links TRBV6-1 with TRBJ1-4; a weak D match, TRBD1 (5 bases). CDR3 in amino acids: CASSEAAGVNEKLFF. The CDR3 nucleotides are TGTGCCAGCAGTGAAGCCGCGGGGGTTAATGAAAAACTGTTTTTT.